Listed below are T cell receptor beta chains from one sample, sequenced in a study of CD8 T cells in Susac syndrome. TCRdb called the immunoSEQ multiplex PCR reads again in MiXCR, with one record for every CDR3 protein. The table shows 200,000 or so distinct CDR3 sequences, with 90% to 95% occurring only once. Sequences were obtained from CD4+ T cells from PBMCs. The receptors derive from a human donor with multiple sclerosis. Each CDR3 is given with its conserved first and last residue. D genes are given only for firm matches. Clone size is stated in some rows and not others, as once, few, many or a class when expanded.

.,TRBD2,14,TRBV20-1,TRBJ2-7,TGCAGTGTAGACCCTGGGGAGGGAACCTACGAGCAGTACTTC,CSVDPGEGTYEQYF
.,TRBD2,15,TRBV4-2,TRBJ2-7,TGTGCCAGCAGCCAAGCTAGCGGGGGAATGAGGGAGCAGTACTTC,CASSQASGGMREQYF
.,TRBD2,13,TRBV27,TRBJ2-7,TGTGCCAGCGGACTAGCGGGACCCTACGAGCAGTACTTC,CASGLAGPYEQYF
.,TRBD1,14,TRBV25-1,TRBJ2-4,TGTGCCAGCAGTGTGACAGGGGCCAAAAACATTCAGTACTTC,CASSVTGAKNIQYF
.,.,13,TRBV20-1,TRBJ1-5,TGCAGTGCCCAATCAGGGGGCAATCAGCCCCAGCATTTT,CSAQSGGNQPQHF
once,TRBD2,15,TRBV19,TRBJ2-1,TGTGCCAGTAGTTCTAGCGGGTCGACCTACAATGAGCAGTTCTTC,CASSSSGSTYNEQFF
.,.,11,TRBV2,TRBJ1-1,TGTGCCAGCTTGCGCAACACTGAAGCTTTCTTT,CASLRNTEAFF
.,.,15,TRBV24-1,TRBJ1-2,TGTGCCACCAGTGACCTGACAGTCTCTAACTATGGCTACACCTTC,CATSDLTVSNYGYTF
.,.,11,TRBV20-1,TRBJ2-1,TGCAGTGCTACTGTAGCCGTCTCGCAGTTCTTC,CSATVAVSQFF
.,TRBD1,14,TRBV5-6,TRBJ2-7,TGTGCCAGCAGCCCTATCGGACAGGGAGACGAGCAGTACTTC,CASSPIGQGDEQYF
.,.,13,TRBV29-1,TRBJ1-2,TGCAGCTCCCCAAATGGGGGGGATTATGGCTACACCTTC,CSSPNGGDYGYTF
.,.,13,TRBV9,TRBJ1-1,TGTGCCAGCAGCGTAGAGGGCAGAACTGAAGCTTTCTTT,CASSVEGRTEAFF
.,TRBD1,18,TRBV7-9,TRBJ1-5,TGTGCCAGCAGCTTGGGTCTTTCCGGACAGGGGCGGGGACAGCCCCAGCATTTT,CASSLGLSGQGRGQPQHF
.,.,13,TRBV28,TRBJ2-7,TGTGCCAGCAGTTTATTGAGTACGGGCGAGCAGTACTTC,CASSLLSTGEQYF
.,TRBD1,15,TRBV2,TRBJ1-4,TGTGCCAGCAGTCCCGAGGGACAGCTAAATGAAAAACTGTTTTTT,CASSPEGQLNEKLFF
.,TRBD2,16,TRBV12-3/TRBV12-4,TRBJ2-1,TGTGCCAGCAGTGGGGGGGAGTCGGGATTCTACAATGAGCAGTTCTTC,CASSGGESGFYNEQFF
.,.,13,TRBV29-1,TRBJ2-1,TGCAGCGTTGTCTTGGTGGGAATGGGAGAGCAGTTCTTC,CSVVLVGMGEQFF
.,.,13,TRBV3-1,TRBJ2-1,TGTGCCAGCAGCCACCGACTGGCGAATGAGCAGTTCTTC,CASSHRLANEQFF
.,.,14,TRBV7-2,TRBJ1-5,TGTGCCAGCAGACCCGCAGGTAGCAATCAGCCCCAGCATTTT,CASRPAGSNQPQHF
.,.,11,TRBV25-1,TRBJ2-2,TGTGCCAGCGGGAACACCGGGGAGCTGTTTTTT,CASGNTGELFF
.,.,14,TRBV20-1,TRBJ2-3,TGCAGTGCTAGGGGGAGCTTTGGTGCAGATACGCAGTATTTT,CSARGSFGADTQYF
.,TRBD1,15,TRBV5-1,TRBJ2-2,TGCGCCAGCAGCTTGCCAGGGGGCCGCGCCGGGGAGCTGTTTTTT,CASSLPGGRAGELFF
.,TRBD1,15,TRBV9,TRBJ2-1,TGTGCCAGCAGCGAGGAGGACAGGTCGAGCGGTGAGCAGTTCTTC,CASSEEDRSSGEQFF
.,.,16,TRBV4-2,TRBJ2-7,TGTGCCAGCAGCCAAGGTGAAGGCCCTAGCTCCGTGGAGCAGTACTTC,CASSQGEGPSSVEQYF
once,.,13,TRBV11-3,TRBJ2-7,TGTGCCAGCAGCCAACGAGGAAGCTACGAGCAGTACTTC,CASSQRGSYEQYF
.,.,14,TRBV2,TRBJ2-1,TGTGCCAGCAGTACTGGTAAACTCTACAATGAGCAGTTCTTC,CASSTGKLYNEQFF
.,.,16,TRBV6-4,TRBJ1-1,TGTGCCAGCAGTGACCCGAACGCATGGACGAACACTGAAGCTTTCTTT,CASSDPNAWTNTEAFF
.,.,16,TRBV19,TRBJ2-6,TGTGCCAGTAGAGGAAGCAGGGACTCTGGGGCCAACGTCCTGACTTTC,CASRGSRDSGANVLTF
once,.,11,TRBV29-1,TRBJ2-7,TGCAGCGTTTGTGAGTCGTACGAGCAGTACTTC,CSVCESYEQYF
.,.,15,TRBV6-2/TRBV6-3,TRBJ2-3,TGTGCCAGCAGTTTCCGGACGGGGCCCCGCGCTACGCAGTATTTT,CASSFRTGPRATQYF
.,TRBD2,15,TRBV6-5,TRBJ2-7,TGTGCCAGCAGTACCCTAAGCGGGAGGATGGGAGAGCAGTACTTC,CASSTLSGRMGEQYF
once,.,12,TRBV12-3/TRBV12-4,TRBJ2-3,TGTGCCAGCAACAGACCGGAGGGTACGCAGTATTTT,CASNRPEGTQYF
.,.,13,TRBV29-1,TRBJ1-1,TGCAGCGTTGCAACAGGTCGGGGTTTGGAAGCTTTCTTT,CSVATGRGLEAFF
few,.,13,TRBV9,TRBJ1-5,TGTGCCAGCAGCGGGACGGGGGGTCAGCCCCAGCATTTT,CASSGTGGQPQHF
.,.,16,TRBV5-6,TRBJ1-4,TGTGCCAGCAGCAATTACAGGTTTTCAACTAATGAAAAACTGTTTTTT,CASSNYRFSTNEKLFF
.,.,14,TRBV12-5,TRBJ1-1,TGTGCTAGTGCCCCGGTGAAAAAGAACACTGAAGCTTTCTTT,CASAPVKKNTEAFF
few,.,13,TRBV7-3,TRBJ1-1,TGTGCCAGCAGCTTAGTAGCGAACACTGAAGCTTTCTTT,CASSLVANTEAFF
.,TRBD2,14,TRBV18,TRBJ2-1,TGTGCCAGCTCACCGCCTAGCGGGAGCTATGAGCAGTTCTTC,CASSPPSGSYEQFF